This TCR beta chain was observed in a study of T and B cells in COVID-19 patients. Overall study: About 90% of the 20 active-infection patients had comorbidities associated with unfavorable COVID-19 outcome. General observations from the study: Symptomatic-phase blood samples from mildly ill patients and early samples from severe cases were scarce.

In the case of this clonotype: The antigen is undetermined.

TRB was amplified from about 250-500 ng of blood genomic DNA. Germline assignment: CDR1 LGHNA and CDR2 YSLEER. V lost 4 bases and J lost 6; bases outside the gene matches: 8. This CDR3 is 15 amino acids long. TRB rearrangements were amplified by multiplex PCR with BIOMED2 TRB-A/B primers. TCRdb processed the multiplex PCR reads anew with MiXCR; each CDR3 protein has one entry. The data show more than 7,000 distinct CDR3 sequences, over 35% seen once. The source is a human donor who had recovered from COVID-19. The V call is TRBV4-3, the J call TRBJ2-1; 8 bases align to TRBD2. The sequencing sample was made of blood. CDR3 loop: CASSLELAESNEQFF. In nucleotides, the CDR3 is TGCGCCAGCAGCCTCGAACTAGCGGAAAGCAATGAGCAGTTCTTC.